This TCR beta chain was captured in a study of cytomegalovirus exposure and HLA in healthy donors (dated by TCRdb to 2017 to 2019). For context, the study as a whole: In an earlier analysis of under 750 of the donors, under 300 Gb of sequence data and 120 million or so unique TCR beta sequences from roughly 190 million T cells were reported. Class I and class II HLA loci were covered by the typing at four-digit resolution. Rather than drawing on any new phenotypic data, the later analysis identified candidate immune exposures from TCR beta sequences and the way those sequences occurred across donors. The study aimed to test whether cataloging public T cell receptors could reveal signatures of past pathogen exposure. To study patterns of TCR occurrence, a later analysis re-analyzed previously published TCR beta repertoires from hundreds of donors and added high-resolution HLA genotyping. An earlier analysis of 587 of the donors applied high-throughput TCR beta sequencing to assess whether each TCR beta V gene segment acted as functional or pseudogenic. The number of donors typed differed by locus, with roughly 620-640 for A, B, C, DRB1 and DQB1, around 560 for DQA1, 600 to 610 for DPA1, and 400 to 490 for DPB1. An early release covering roughly 600 HLA-typed donors comprised about 310 gigabases of sequencing data and some 79 million unique TCR sequences. In a later genetic analysis, genome-wide SNP genotypes for about 65% of the roughly 700 donors were used, and that subset was treated as a discovery cohort. On average, 235,054 unique TCR beta nucleotide sequences were sequenced per donor among more than 350 genotyped donors of the cohort, with roughly 18% of those sequences being non-productive. Of the approximately 400 genotyped donors, approximately 83% fell in the genetic ancestry cluster associated with self-reported Caucasian donors. High-throughput TCR immunosequencing, statistical association of individual TCRs with disease status, and machine learning were combined to predict cytomegalovirus infection status. All discovery cohort repertoires had been generated on a single sequencing platform. The study profiled the T cell repertoires of 666 subjects by immunosequencing and related them to cytomegalovirus serostatus. Besides the first cohort of about 730 subjects, a separate validation cohort made up of 95 to 150 different subjects was used. Roughly 5 DR-DQ haplotypes were handled as single units for association and clustering, since linkage in the cohort was strong. Alongside the repertoire data, information on donor age, sex, ethnicity and CMV serostatus was compiled.

The library was made by the immunoSEQ multiplex PCR assay. A mixture of 60 forward primers for TCR Vbeta segments and 13 reverse primers for TCR Jbeta segments was used in the multiplex PCR. A multiplex PCR assay on genomic DNA amplified the CDR3 region of rearranged TCR beta genes. Amplified TCR beta libraries were sequenced as 87-base-pair reads on the Illumina HiSeq System. From the authors' description of their analysis: A later analysis counted 75 million to 100 million unique TCR beta chains across the 650 to 700 repertoires, and some 11 million of these chains were shared by at least two donors. A nearest-neighbor algorithm error-corrected the raw reads and collapsed the reads into unique sequences, merging closely related sequences to remove PCR and sequencing errors. To assign V, D and J gene segments, CDR3 sequences were aligned to IMGT reference sequences. For a sequence to be retained, a match of at least six nucleotides to both a V gene segment and a J gene segment was required. A rearrangement was called productive if the CDR3 had no stop codons and remained in frame with V and J, and every other rearrangement was called non-productive. CDR3 was defined according to IMGT convention as the region running from the second conserved V-encoded cysteine to the conserved J-encoded phenylalanine. Sequences without an unambiguous match to a single V gene segment were excluded from the earlier analysis of a few hundred of the donors. An earlier analysis of approximately 590 of the donors called V segments functional above 56.7% productive rearrangements and segregating when the between-donor standard deviation exceeded 5%. A statistical classification framework was built to diagnose cytomegalovirus status from the catalog of TCR beta chain sequences. In a later analysis, TCR nucleotide sequences were compared against IMGT/GENE-DB human TR gene sequences so that V and J genes could be assigned. Using the TCRdist pipeline, a later analysis assigned CDR3 sequences along with most-parsimonious VDJ recombination scenarios. A later analysis defined each TCR beta chain by its CDR3 amino acid sequence plus V-gene family, and excluded reads lacking a unique V-gene family. In a later analysis, 500 to 700 highly shared, low-generation-probability nucleotide sequences were removed to address suspected cross-contamination and a sequencing artifact. For each public chain, a later analysis derived a clonal expansion index from normalized ranks of inferred template counts within each repertoire. In a later analysis, generation probabilities were computed with a VDJ recombination model fitted to out-of-frame rearrangements, and the resulting probabilities were checked against IGoR. Hypergeometric tests were used in a later analysis to score TCR-TCR, TCR-HLA and TCR-CMV co-occurrence, with a repertoire-size bias correction applied to the TCR pairs. To estimate false discovery rates, a later analysis permuted the HLA or CMV assignments 20 times. A later analysis grouped co-occurring TCRs with DBSCAN, adding TCRdist sequence similarity when clustering within HLA-allele-positive subsets. Repertoires with fewer than 30,000 or more than 120,000 public chains were left out of co-occurrence clustering, as were five repertoires with anomalous nucleotide sharing. TCRdb re-hosts the immuneACCESS table, in-frame sequences only. Its copies lack some clones; in the studies checked, an unresolved V gene accounts for under half of them, and the cause for the rest is not known. The V and J calls and clone size come from that table; D and trimming were worked out from the DNA. The sample profile shows about 130,000 clones; roughly 70% of them were found once. Approximately 7% of the sample is in the top ten clones.

The germline V gene specifies SGDLS as CDR1 and YYNGEE as CDR2. Taken from cysteine to phenylalanine, the CDR3 has 17 residues. CDR3 DNA is the only sequence kept; it has 51 bases, read in frame from the first base. Germline trimming: 3 bases from V, 0 bases from J; junction bases outside gene matches: 9. For this clone: This clone's antigen is unknown. The input lacks base qualities; no much larger clone sits a single base away.

Broad study findings and their caveats: In a later analysis, TCR association rates were found to vary across HLA loci, with the most associated TCRs seen for DRB1 alleles and the fewest for HLA-C alleles. A further reported finding was that TCR beta sequences accurately predicted the HLA-A and HLA-B alleles for most subjects in the first cohort. In the study, around 150 TCR beta chains were listed as associated with cytomegalovirus. In a later genetic analysis, a missense DCLRE1C variant was associated with V-gene and J-gene trimming of TCR beta chains, and the association was replicated in an independent cohort. HLA typing was unavailable for some donors at each locus, so association tests used only the typed subset. Broadly in line with IMGT annotations, most TCR beta V segments showed up in productive rearrangements about 90% or about 30% of the time in an earlier analysis of some 590 of the donors. A later analysis associated 16,951 TCR beta sequences with specific HLA alleles at a false discovery rate of 0.05. The 87-base-pair reads could not distinguish some IMGT-functional V segments, including TRBV6-2 and TRBV6-3, so those segments were excluded. Linkage disequilibrium might explain the correlated functional status among segregating V segments, but an unknown experimental factor could not be ruled out. Cytomegalovirus status was reported to be diagnosed by the classifier with high specificity and sensitivity in both the original and validation cohorts. A cluster of highly shared sequence variants was judged likely to represent a technical artifact of the sequencing pipeline. A later analysis reported that several top co-occurrence clusters appeared linked to parvovirus B19, influenza, CMV and Epstein-Barr virus. According to the authors, the approach could potentially be generalized to other disease states and immunological phenotypes. The only immune exposure information available for the cohort was CMV serostatus. A later genetic analysis reported fewer N-insertions in productive TCRs among donors in an Asian-associated ancestry cluster than the roughly 700-donor mean. Approximately 16 rarely observed V segments, including chromosome 9 orphons, were excluded from the earlier analysis of some 590 of the donors because counts were too low. In a later analysis, most CMV-associated TCR beta chains were found to appear HLA-restricted, with HLA associations seemingly driven largely by CMV exposure. Sequencing depth was assumed to be roughly uniform across donors in the presence/absence analyses, though that assumption may not hold. When HLA alleles, especially DR and DQ, strongly co-occurred, TCR associations were difficult to assign to individual alleles. Most TCR sequences were seen in very few donors, while some public TCRs were found in many individuals. Three of the identified cytomegalovirus-associated TCR beta chains were confirmed in vitro to be specific for cytomegalovirus antigens. Compared with equally common non-associated chains, HLA-associated TCR beta chains in a later analysis were more clonally expanded and had lower generation probabilities. This cohort had only TCR beta chains sequenced, and the lack of alpha or paired-chain data limited which features could be detected.

The cohort consisted of 600 to 700 healthy bone marrow donors. All cohort members were sampled while nominally healthy, although unrecorded immune exposures were likely present. The donor was CMV seropositive and belonged to the group of more than 250 seropositive cohort members. Each donor provided a peripheral blood sample, and peripheral blood mononuclear cells were used for TCR beta sequencing. The Qiagen DNeasy Blood Extraction Kit was used to extract genomic DNA from the blood cell samples. The chain joins TRBV9 to TRBJ1-3; 7 middle bases align to TRBD1. Material: PBMCs. This sequence originates from a man aged 35 to 55 in good health and CMV-seropositive. The nucleotide sequence is given as TGTGCCAGCAGCGCCCGGACAGGTCTCCTCTCTGGAAACACCATATATTTT. Its translation reads: CASSARTGLLSGNTIYF.